Listed here are 28 T cell receptor beta chains from one sample, sequenced in a study of cytomegalovirus exposure and HLA in healthy donors. This PCR relied on a set of 60 Vbeta primers and 13 Jbeta primers. The assay was immunoSEQ multiplex PCR, and TCRdb's table has in-frame clones only and misses some. The sample carries about 180,000 clones, roughly 77% recorded once. Sample: PBMCs. The receptors originated from a woman between 45 and 60 years old in good health and CMV-seropositive.

The V gene is TRBV11-3, the J gene TRBJ1-1, with D maybe TRBD1 (5 bases). This CDR3 has 14 amino acids. Looked up from germline, CDR1 is SGHNT and CDR2 is YENEEA. The germline V and J ends were trimmed by 5 bases and 5 bases, with 15 bases remaining between them. This CDR3 reads CASSPNNGGTEAFF. The DNA for the CDR3 is TGTGCCAGCAGCCCAAACAACGGGGGTACTGAAGCTTTCTTT.

This chain connects TRBV14 to TRBJ2-4; D gene ambiguous. The CDR3 length is 15 residues. The ends were cut back, 4 bases at V and 0 bases at J, with 10 bases in the middle. The germline V gene encodes CDR1 SGHDN and CDR2 FVKESK. CDR3 sequence reads: CASSLRHLAKNIQYF. CDR3 nucleotide sequence: TGTGCCAGCAGCCTCCGACATCTAGCCAAAAACATTCAGTACTTC. Filled out from reference TRBV14 and TRBJ2-4, the complete variable domain reads EAGVTQFPSHSVIEKGQTVTLRCDPISGHDNLYWYRRVMGKEIKFLLHFVKESKQDESGMPNNRFLAERTGGTYSTLKVQPAELEDSGVYFCASSLRHLAKNIQYFGAGTRLSVL.

The count of this clone is one. V and J are TRBV4-1 and TRBJ1-2; D perhaps matches TRBD1 (5 bases). CDR1 is MGHRA, CDR2 YSYEKL, per germline. The V gene lost 4 bases and the J gene lost 5 bases, with 14 bases spanning the gap. The CDR3 has 14 amino acids. The CDR3 DNA is TGCGCCAGCAGCCCGGGCAGGGTACGGTATGGCTACACCTTC. Residues: CASSPGRVRYGYTF.

The rearrangement joins TRBV15 to TRBJ2-1; D gene unclear. CDR1 and CDR2 (germline): LNHNV, YYDKDF (reference sequence). The CDR3 extends over 19 amino acids. The V end lost 2 bases, the J end lost 10 bases, and 30 bases lay between the germline ends. CDR3 nucleotides: TGTGCCACCAGCAGACCCCTGGCCCTGACCGGAGAGTTCGCGCGCGAGCAGTTCTTC. Amino acids: CATSRPLALTGEFAREQFF.

This clone was seen only once. This chain uses TRBV6-6 with TRBJ1-6; 9 bases map to TRBD1. The germline CDR1 and CDR2 sequences are MNHNY and SVGAGI (reference sequence). The CDR3 extends over 15 amino acids. The V segment lost 4 bases and the J segment 10 bases; nucleotides outside the gene matches: 8. The CDR3 nucleotides are TGTGCCAGCAGTTCACAGGGGGCGACAAGGTCACCCCTCCACTTT. Amino acid sequence: CASSSQGATRSPLHF.

The J gene is TRBJ1-4, the V gene TRBV7-9, with D perhaps matching TRBD1 (5 bases). Germline CDR1 is SEHNR and CDR2 is FQNEAQ (reference sequence). V was pared by 1 base and J by 8 bases, with 14 bases between. This CDR3 region has 15 residues. Written as DNA, the CDR3 is TGTGCCAGCAGCTTAGTTGGGTCACGGGGGGAAAAACTGTTTTTT. This gives the protein CASSLVGSRGEKLFF. The variable domain in full, completed from reference TRBV7-9 and TRBJ1-4, reads DTGVSQNPRHKITKRGQNVTFRCDPISEHNRLYWYRQTLGQGPEFLTYFQNEAQLEKSRLLSDRFSAERPKGSFSTLEIQRTEQGDSAMYLCASSLVGSRGEKLFFGSGTQLSVL.

The rearrangement links TRBV14 to TRBJ2-1, with 9 nucleotides matching TRBD2. Germline V CDR1 and CDR2: SGHDN, FVKESK. This CDR3 has 17 residues. The ends lost 4 bases at V and 8 bases at J; junction bases unmatched: 15. CDR3 DNA sequence: TGTGCCAGCAGCCTCTTCCACCTTAGCGGGGGTAAGGATGAGCAGTTCTTC. Translating it yields CASSLFHLSGGKDEQFF.

This clone was detected a few times. This chain connects TRBV5-6 to TRBJ1-2; 10 bases are shared with TRBD1. V gave up 4 bases and J gave up 3 bases; unmatched junction bases: 12. The CDR3 loop spans 17 amino acids. Germline CDR1 SGHDT, CDR2 YYEEEE. CDR3 DNA: TGTGCCAGCAGCAGCCGGGACAGGGGAGGAATGGACTATGGCTACACCTTC. Encoded protein: CASSSRDRGGMDYGYTF.

The CDR3 nucleotides are TGTGCCACAGGGGGAGCCTCCGCAGGTCAGCCCCAGCATTTT. Protein product: CATGGASAGQPQHF. V is TRBV7-9 and J is TRBJ1-5; 7 bases are shared with TRBD1. Germline V gene sequence: CDR1 SEHNR, CDR2 FQNEAQ (reference sequence). V trimming: 10 bases; J trimming: 6 bases; junction bases outside the gene matches: 12. The CDR3 contains 14 residues.

The chain joins TRBV7-8 to TRBJ2-3; the D is unclear. The CDR3 is made up of 16 amino acids. Germline V gene sequence: CDR1 SGHVS, CDR2 FQNEAQ. With 0 bases removed from V and 1 base from J, the gap between germline ends came to 11 bases. CDR3 amino acids: CASSLAQKMGTDTQYF. The CDR3 nucleotides read TGTGCCAGCAGCTTAGCGCAGAAGATGGGCACAGATACGCAGTATTTT. The full variable domain, completed using reference TRBV7-8 and TRBJ2-3, is GAGVSQSPRYKVAKRGQDVALRCDPISGHVSLFWYQQALGQGPEFLTYFQNEAQLDKSGLPSDRFFAERPEGSVSTLKIQRTQQEDSAVYLCASSLAQKMGTDTQYFGPGTRLTVL.

J is TRBJ1-6 and V is TRBV27; weak D call: TRBD1 (5 bases). V lost 8 bases to trimming and J lost 9 bases, with 14 bases between them. The CDR3 length is 13 residues. Germline V gene lookup returns CDR1 MNHEY and CDR2 SMNVEV (reference sequence). CDR3 protein: CASGQGQGSPLHF. In DNA form, the CDR3 reads TGTGCCAGCGGGCAGGGTCAGGGTTCACCCCTCCACTTT.

The rearrangement joins TRBV27 to TRBJ1-5; D is undetermined. CDR3 length: 16 amino acids. Germline assignment: CDR1 MNHEY and CDR2 SMNVEV (reference sequence). V lost 2 bases and J lost 3, with 14 bases in between. CDR3 amino acids: CASSLGGPTHNQPQHF. CDR3 nucleotides: TGTGCCAGCAGTTTAGGTGGGCCTACTCACAATCAGCCCCAGCATTTT.

The chain recombines TRBV7-9 with TRBJ1-1; D possibly corresponds to TRBD1 (6 bases). Per germline, CDR1 SEHNR and CDR2 FQNEAQ (reference sequence). Trimming took off 4 bases at V and 1 base at J, with 16 bases between the two ends. The CDR3 covers 16 residues. The CDR3 DNA is TGTGCCAGCAGCTCCCCCCCCGGACAGCCGAACACTGAAGCTTTCTTT. It yields the protein CASSSPPGQPNTEAFF.

This clone was detected once. V usage is TRBV7-9 and J usage is TRBJ2-7; TRBD1 is a possible D gene (6 bases). This CDR3 is built from 13 residues. Germline CDR1 reads SEHNR; CDR2 reads FQNEAQ (reference sequence). With 5 bases removed from V and 4 bases from J, the gap between germline ends came to 12 bases. The CDR3 DNA reads as TGTGCCAGCAGCCAACCTGGACAGTACGAGCAGTACTTC. Its translation is CASSQPGQYEQYF.

This rearrangement joins TRBV5-1 to TRBJ1-1; D call uncertain. The CDR3 is made up of 10 amino acids. Germline V gene data show CDR1 as SGHRS and CDR2 as YFSETQ. Trimming removed 2 bases from V and 12 bases from J, with 8 bases in between. CDR3 nucleotides: TGCGCCAGCAGCTTAAACAGTCCTTTCTTT. Protein sequence: CASSLNSPFF.

With respect to this clone: This CDR3 is missing its conserved last phenylalanine or tryptophan, likely due to a read error. CDR3 loop: CASSPVGGTLNTEAFL. CDR3 sequence (DNA): TGTGCCAGCTCACCCGTCGGCGGGACCTTGAACACTGAAGCTTTCCTT. The gene calls are TRBV18 and TRBJ1-1; D is perhaps TRBD1 (5 bases). This CDR3 region has 16 residues. V lost 3 bases to trimming and J lost 0 bases, with 14 bases between them. In germline, CDR1 is KGHSH, CDR2 LQKENI.

This clone was seen a handful of times. This sequence joins TRBV7-2 and TRBJ2-2; 11 positions match TRBD2. CDR1 is SGHTA, CDR2 FQGNSA, per germline. This CDR3 is 16 amino acids long. J was trimmed by 0 bases and V by 7 bases; bases with no gene match: 4. The CDR3 nucleotides read TGTGCCAGCACACGTAGCGGGGGGGCGAACACCGGGGAGCTGTTTTTT. Translation: CASTRSGGANTGELFF.

This clone was seen a few times. The rearrangement joins TRBV5-1 to TRBJ2-3, with a possible D match to TRBD1 (6 bases). V lost 4 bases and J lost 5, with 23 bases in between. Germline V CDR1 and CDR2: SGHRS, YFSETQ. The CDR3 is 17 amino acids. In DNA form, the CDR3 reads TGCGCCAGCAGCCAAACCGGACCGGGCCAAGGGGGAGATACGCAGTATTTT. Residues: CASSQTGPGQGGDTQYF.

Written as DNA, the CDR3 is TGTGCCAGCGGACCCATGGACAGGGTGACCGGGGAGCTGTTTTTT. It encodes CASGPMDRVTGELFF. The chain employs TRBV2 and TRBJ2-2; 8 positions agree with TRBD1. Losses at the gene ends were 8 bases for V and 5 bases for J; bases not matched to a gene: 10. Looked up from germline, CDR1 is SNHLY and CDR2 is FYNNEI. This CDR3 comprises 15 residues. The variable domain in full, with the rest retrieved from reference TRBV2 and TRBJ2-2, is EPEVTQTPSHQVTQMGQEVILRCVPISNHLYFYWYRQILGQKVEFLVSFYNNEISEKSEIFDDQFSVERPDGSNFTLKIRSTKLEDSAMYFCASGPMDRVTGELFFGEGSRLTVL.

The chain carries TRBV15 and TRBJ1-5; a weak D match, TRBD1 (5 bases). V lost 0 bases to trimming and J lost 7 bases, with 13 bases between them. This CDR3 contains 15 residues. CDR1 is LNHNV, CDR2 YYDKDF, per germline (reference sequence). The CDR3 loop is CATSRDRAGYQPQHF. Written as DNA, the CDR3 is TGTGCCACCAGCAGAGATCGGGCAGGGTACCAGCCCCAGCATTTT. The complete variable domain, with remaining parts taken from reference TRBV15 and TRBJ1-5, reads DAMVIQNPRYQVTQFGKPVTLSCSQTLNHNVMYWYQQKSSQAPKLLFHYYDKDFNNEADTPDNFQSRRPNTSFCFLDIRSPGLGDTAMYLCATSRDRAGYQPQHFGDGTRLSIL.

This rearrangement joins TRBV7-9 to TRBJ2-7; maybe TRBD1 (6 bases). Germline CDR1 is SEHNR and CDR2 is FQNEAQ (reference sequence). V shed 3 bases and J shed 4 bases, with 7 bases lying between them. The CDR3 covers 12 residues. The CDR3 here is CASSLGAYEQYF. The CDR3 DNA reads TGTGCCAGCAGCTTGGGGGCTTACGAGCAGTACTTC.

This clone was seen once. As DNA, the CDR3 is TGTGCCAGCAGCTTAGGTGCTAGCACCTACACAGATACGCAGTATTTT. This codes for CASSLGASTYTDTQYF. V and J are TRBV7-2 and TRBJ2-3; possible D gene TRBD2, 5 bases. Trimming cost V 1 base and J 2 bases, with 13 bases left between them. Germline lookup yields CDR1 SGHTA and CDR2 FQGNSA. This CDR3 is 16 amino acids long.

This clone was seen a few times. The CDR3 loop reads CATSKTTGVGGRNTGELFF. CDR3 bases: TGTGCCACCAGCAAAACGACAGGGGTTGGCGGGAGGAACACCGGGGAGCTGTTTTTT. The chain has TRBV15 and TRBJ2-2, with D possibly matching TRBD1 (8 bases). CDR3 length: 19 residues. With 4 bases removed from V and 1 base from J, the gap between germline ends came to 22 bases. Germline values: CDR1 LNHNV, CDR2 YYDKDF (reference sequence).

The chain employs TRBV5-1 and TRBJ2-1; D might be TRBD1 (5 bases). Deletions cut 3 bases from V and 5 bases from J, with 15 bases between. The germline gives CDR1 SGHRS, CDR2 YFSETQ. The CDR3 extends over 15 amino acids. The CDR3 bases are TGCGCCAGCAGCTCCCCGGGCAGGGATGACAATGAGCAGTTCTTC. Translated: CASSSPGRDDNEQFF.

The V gene is TRBV20-1, the J gene TRBJ2-7; TRBD1 aligns across 7 bases. In germline, CDR1 is DFQATT, CDR2 SNEGSKA (reference sequence). The CDR3 has 11 amino acids. The V gene end was trimmed by 6 bases and the J gene end by 5 bases; junction bases not matched to a gene: 4. CDR3 nucleotide sequence: TGCAGTGCGTTACAGGGGAACGAGCAGTACTTC. Its protein product is CSALQGNEQYF.

The chain links TRBV28 to TRBJ1-2; D perhaps matches TRBD1 (5 bases). Germline lookup yields CDR1 MDHEN and CDR2 SYDVKM. The CDR3 has 13 amino acids. V lost 4 bases to trimming and J lost 5 bases, with 11 bases between them. In DNA, the CDR3 is TGTGCCAGCAGTTCCCCGGGGGTATATGGCTACACCTTC. Its protein product is CASSSPGVYGYTF.

This chain uses TRBV6-6 with TRBJ2-7, with 11 bases lining up with TRBD1. Germline V gene data show CDR1 as MNHNY and CDR2 as SVGAGI (reference sequence). The CDR3 is 14 amino acids. The V segment lost 8 bases and the J segment 4 bases; nucleotides outside the gene matches: 7. CDR3 coding DNA: TGTGCCAGCGGGGTGGGACAGGGGGGTTACGAGCAGTACTTC. Protein sequence: CASGVGQGGYEQYF.

The chain uses TRBV28 and TRBJ1-1; 7 bases agree with TRBD1. The germline CDR1 and CDR2 sequences are MDHEN and SYDVKM. The ends lost 5 bases at V and 8 bases at J; junction bases unmatched: 2. The CDR3 runs 11 residues. The CDR3 sequence is CASSRDREAFF. CDR3 DNA: TGTGCCAGCAGTCGGGACAGAGAAGCTTTCTTT.